Presented here are 24 T cell receptor beta chains from one specimen sequenced in a study of beta chain features in type 1 diabetes. General study findings and limits: In all four CD4+ subsets, TCRB CDR3 length was significantly, moderately reduced in type 1 diabetes.

Expressed TCRB transcripts were sequenced because the entire RNA isolate underwent reverse transcription. The data were produced by immunoSEQ multiplex PCR, yet TCRdb's version contains in-frame clones alone and is incomplete. The sample carries 600,000 or so clones, around 11% recorded once. These receptors lack a known antigen. Sequencing was performed on naive CD4+ T cells from blood. All receptors come from a man aged 30-40 years with type 1 diabetes.

The chain uses TRBV6-5 and TRBJ1-5, with unresolved D. Germline V gene data show CDR1 as MNHEY and CDR2 as SVGAGI. Trimming took 4 bases from V and 3 from J, leaving 13 bases between them. This CDR3 is built from 15 residues. The CDR3 region is CASSLEAGHNQPQHF. CDR3 DNA sequence: TGTGCCAGCAGTTTGGAGGCTGGGCACAATCAGCCCCAGCATTTT.

The sample holds a few counts of this clone. The chain links TRBV10-2 to TRBJ2-7, with 9 nucleotides matching TRBD2. There are 14 residues in the CDR3. Germline CDR1 is WSHSY and CDR2 is SAAADI. Trimming took 6 bases from V and 3 from J; bases not matched to a gene: 6. The CDR3 is CASSLLAGGYEQYF. The DNA for the CDR3 is TGCGCCAGCAGCCTACTAGCGGGCGGCTACGAGCAGTACTTC.

This clone was seen more than once but under ten times. CDR3 loop: CASSEGTGGQPQHF. The DNA for the CDR3 is TGTGCCAGCAGTGAAGGGACAGGGGGGCAGCCCCAGCATTTT. The V call is TRBV6-1, the J call TRBJ1-5, with 10 bases lining up with TRBD1. Unmatched junction bases numbered 1, after V lost 1 base and J lost 7 bases. Germline loops: CDR1 MNHNS, CDR2 SASEGT. The CDR3 is made up of 14 amino acids.

The V call is TRBV4-3, the J call TRBJ1-2; D gene unclear. Per germline, CDR1 LGHNA and CDR2 YSLEER. The CDR3 runs 16 residues. The germline V and J ends were trimmed by 0 bases and 0 bases, with 11 bases remaining between them. As DNA, the CDR3 is TGCGCCAGCAGCCAAGATAGAGACCGACCTAACTATGGCTACACCTTC. Protein sequence: CASSQDRDRPNYGYTF.

The chain carries TRBV4-2 and TRBJ2-7, with 10 bases aligning to TRBD1. Germline lookup yields CDR1 LGHNA and CDR2 YNFKEQ. V was pared by 3 bases and J by 7 bases, with 6 bases of the junction left unmatched. The CDR3 length is 14 residues. The CDR3, as DNA: TGTGCCAGCAGCCAGGGACAGGGGTTCGGAGAGCAGTACTTC. Protein product: CASSQGQGFGEQYF.

In its sample, this clone was seen a few times. This chain uses TRBV20-1 with TRBJ2-2, with D hard to call. CDR1 and CDR2 (germline): DFQATT, SNEGSKA (reference sequence). The CDR3 loop spans 11 amino acids. V was pared by 6 bases and J by 8 bases, with 10 bases between. DNA of the CDR3: TGCAGTGCCTCCCCGAATGGGGAGCTGTTTTTT. This encodes CSASPNGELFF.

The chain recombines TRBV5-1 with TRBJ2-2; D remains unclear. Looked up from germline, CDR1 is SGHRS and CDR2 is YFSETQ. V shed 1 base and J shed 5 bases, with 9 bases lying between them. The CDR3 is made up of 14 amino acids. CDR3 DNA: TGCGCCAGCAGCTTGACACAAGCAACCGGGGAGCTGTTTTTT. It specifies CASSLTQATGELFF.

The chain uses TRBV7-9 and TRBJ1-2; TRBD1 might be the D (6 bases). The CDR3 totals 16 residues. Deletions cut 4 bases from V and 0 bases from J, with 15 bases between. Germline V CDR1 and CDR2: SEHNR, FQNEAQ (reference sequence). CDR3 sequence: CASSSPGHPANYGYTF. The CDR3 DNA sequence: TGTGCCAGCAGCTCTCCGGGACACCCAGCTAACTATGGCTACACCTTC.

In this sample, this clone turned up a few times. This chain uses TRBV27 with TRBJ2-1; no firm D call. Trimming took off 3 bases at V and 2 bases at J, with 14 bases between the two ends. Germline loops: CDR1 MNHEY, CDR2 SMNVEV (reference sequence). The length of the CDR3 is 16 residues. The CDR3 DNA is TGTGCCAGCAGTTTCCTCTCTCCAGGCGCCTACAATGAGCAGTTCTTC. The encoded protein is CASSFLSPGAYNEQFF.

This clone was counted only a few times. V gene TRBV4-3 combines with J gene TRBJ1-6; D not resolved. The CDR3 runs to 20 residues. V was pared by 0 bases and J by 0 bases, with 18 bases between. CDR1 is LGHNA, CDR2 YSLEER, per germline. In DNA, the CDR3 is TGCGCCAGCAGCCAAGAAATGGACGGATTGAAGAGCTCCTATAATTCACCCCTCCACTTT. As protein: CASSQEMDGLKSSYNSPLHF.

This clone was observed a few times. The chain couples TRBV27 to TRBJ1-5, with 7 bases matching TRBD1. This CDR3 is 14 amino acids long. Losses at the gene ends were 7 bases for V and 5 bases for J; bases not matched to a gene: 8. From germline, CDR1 is MNHEY and CDR2 SMNVEV (reference sequence). The CDR3 nucleotides are TGTGCCAGCAATCACCCAGGGGGAGATCAGCCCCAGCATTTT. Protein sequence: CASNHPGGDQPQHF.

J is TRBJ2-7 and V is TRBV6-1; TRBD2 might be the D (5 bases). The CDR3 totals 14 residues. Per germline, CDR1 MNHNS and CDR2 SASEGT. Trimming shortened V by 7 bases and J by 6 bases, and 19 bases separated the two germline ends. CDR3 residues: CASNPGLVLAEQYF. Here the CDR3 DNA reads TGTGCCAGCAACCCGGGTCTCGTCCTAGCCGAGCAGTACTTC.

As regards this clone: Relative to the germline gene, one junction end is altered; a read error may explain this. The chain's CDR3 is CASSRTGISSSEQYF. The CDR3 DNA reads as TGTGCCAGCAGCCGTACTGGGATCTCCTCCTCCGAGCAGTACTTC. The chain combines TRBV6-5 with TRBJ2-7, with unresolved D. Germline lookup yields CDR1 MNHEY and CDR2 SVGAGI. The CDR3 has 15 residues.

The gene calls are TRBV7-8 and TRBJ2-6; TRBD1 aligns across 7 bases. Germline V gene data show CDR1 as SGHVS and CDR2 as FQNEAQ. V gave up 6 bases and J gave up 1 base; unmatched junction bases: 12. The CDR3 has 18 residues. The CDR3 reads CASSYTRDRGSGANVLTF. In DNA form, the CDR3 reads TGTGCCAGCAGTTACACCCGGGACAGAGGTTCTGGGGCCAACGTCCTGACTTTC. The complete variable domain, with remaining parts taken from reference TRBV7-8 and TRBJ2-6, reads GAGVSQSPRYKVAKRGQDVALRCDPISGHVSLFWYQQALGQGPEFLTYFQNEAQLDKSGLPSDRFFAERPEGSVSTLKIQRTQQEDSAVYLCASSYTRDRGSGANVLTFGAGSRLTVL.

In this sample, this clone turned up a few times. The chain carries TRBV25-1 and TRBJ1-6; no clear D gene. This CDR3 region has 15 residues. CDR1 MGHDK and CDR2 SYGVNS come from the germline V gene. The V and J ends lost 2 bases and 5 bases respectively, with 10 bases between them. For the CDR3, the DNA is TGTGCCAGCAGTGAAAGGGTGGGAGATAATTCACCCCTCCACTTT. Protein product: CASSERVGDNSPLHF.

This clone has just a few counts. CDR3 amino acids: CAWSKQAGMDTQYF. CDR3 DNA sequence: TGTGCCTGGAGTAAGCAAGCGGGGATGGATACGCAGTATTTT. This rearrangement joins TRBV30 to TRBJ2-3; TRBD2 agrees at 7 bases. The V gene's germline CDR1 is GTSNPN and CDR2 SVGIG (reference sequence). CDR3 size: 14 residues. Germline trimming cut 2 bases from V and 6 bases from J; bases unmatched to any gene: 8.

The CDR3 is CASSSNGQYNQPQHF. The CDR3 coding sequence is TGTGCCAGCAGTTCCAACGGACAGTACAATCAGCCCCAGCATTTT. The chain carries TRBV28 and TRBJ1-5, with D possibly TRBD1 on 6 matching bases. The CDR3 runs to 15 residues. Trimming took off 4 bases at V and 3 bases at J, with 13 bases between the two ends. Per germline, CDR1 MDHEN and CDR2 SYDVKM.

The chain joins TRBV7-6 to TRBJ1-4, with 9 bases fitting TRBD1. The CDR3 is 15 amino acids. Trimming cost V 5 bases and J 7 bases; bases outside gene matches: 8. The germline V gene encodes CDR1 SGHVS and CDR2 FNYEAQ. CDR3 in amino acids: CASSTGTGRGEKLFF. The CDR3 bases are TGTGCCAGCAGCACCGGGACAGGGAGGGGTGAAAAACTGTTTTTT.

This clone was found a few times. The CDR3, as DNA: TGTGCCAGCGGCAGGGATCATGAGCAGTACTTC. Protein sequence: CASGRDHEQYF. The J gene is TRBJ2-7, the V gene TRBV6-6; a weak D match, TRBD1 (5 bases). Germline CDR1 is MNHNY and CDR2 is SVGAGI (reference sequence). The CDR3 consists of 11 residues. The V end was cut by 8 bases, the J end by 7 bases, with 12 bases between.

Here the CDR3 reads CASTTGVAGGNEQFF. As DNA, the CDR3 is TGTGCCAGCACCACTGGGGTAGCGGGGGGTAATGAGCAGTTCTTC. The rearrangement joins TRBV5-4 to TRBJ2-1; 10 positions match TRBD2. Germline CDR1 is SGHNT and CDR2 is YYREEE (reference sequence). The trim removed 6 bases at V and 7 bases at J, leaving 10 bases unmatched. CDR3 length: 15 amino acids.

This clone was observed a few times. The chain employs TRBV6-4 and TRBJ2-5; TRBD1 aligns across 9 bases. Germline V lookup: CDR1 MRHNA, CDR2 SNTAGT. The length of the CDR3 is 15 residues. Trimming took 3 bases from V and 7 from J; bases not matched to a gene: 9. Here the CDR3 DNA reads TGTGCCAGCAGTGATCCCGGACAGGGGTGGCGGACCCAGTACTTC. Its translation is CASSDPGQGWRTQYF.

The chain employs TRBV7-9 and TRBJ1-1; a possible D gene is TRBD1 (5 bases). The CDR3 covers 14 residues. V dropped 3 bases and J dropped 0 bases, with 8 bases sitting between them. Germline CDR1 and CDR2: SEHNR and FQNEAQ (reference sequence). CDR3 region: CASSLTAMNTEAFF. The CDR3 nucleotides read TGTGCCAGCAGCTTGACAGCCATGAACACTGAAGCTTTCTTT.

In regard to this clone: Other DNA sequences in the same sample also yield this CDR3. The chain carries TRBV9 and TRBJ1-1; D ambiguous. The germline V and J ends were trimmed by 0 bases and 1 base, with 7 bases remaining between them. The germline CDR1 and CDR2 sequences are SGDLS and YYNGEE. CDR3 length: 14 amino acids. DNA of the CDR3: TGTGCCAGCAGCGTAGTCAGTGGGAACACTGAAGCTTTCTTT. Encoded protein: CASSVVSGNTEAFF.

Remarks on this clone: The sample has other DNA sequences that encode this CDR3 too. This chain links TRBV5-1 with TRBJ2-7; TRBD1 aligns across 7 bases. With V trimmed by 0 bases and J by 0 bases, 0 bases remained unmatched. The CDR3 covers 14 residues. Per germline, CDR1 SGHRS and CDR2 YFSETQ. The chain's CDR3 is CASSLGDSSYEQYF. The CDR3 DNA is TGCGCCAGCAGCTTGGGGGACAGCTCCTACGAGCAGTACTTC.